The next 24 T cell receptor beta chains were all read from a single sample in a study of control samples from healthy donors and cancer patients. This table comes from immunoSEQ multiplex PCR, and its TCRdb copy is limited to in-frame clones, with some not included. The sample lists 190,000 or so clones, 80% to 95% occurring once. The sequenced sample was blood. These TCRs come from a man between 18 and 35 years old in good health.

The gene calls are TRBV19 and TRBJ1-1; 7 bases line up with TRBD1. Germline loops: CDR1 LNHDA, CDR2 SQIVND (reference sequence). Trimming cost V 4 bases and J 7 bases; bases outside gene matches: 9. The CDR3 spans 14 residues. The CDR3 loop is CASSTNRDRDEAFF. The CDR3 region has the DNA TGTGCCAGTAGTACAAACCGGGACAGAGATGAAGCTTTCTTT.

The CDR3 DNA follows: TGTGCCAGCATCGGCAGGGGGTCCTACGAGCAGTACTTC. Encoded protein: CASIGRGSYEQYF. This chain uses TRBV2 with TRBJ2-7; 7 bases match TRBD1. The J segment lost 1 base and the V segment lost 7 bases, leaving 4 bases of the junction unmatched. Looked up from germline, CDR1 is SNHLY and CDR2 is FYNNEI. The CDR3 length is 13 residues.

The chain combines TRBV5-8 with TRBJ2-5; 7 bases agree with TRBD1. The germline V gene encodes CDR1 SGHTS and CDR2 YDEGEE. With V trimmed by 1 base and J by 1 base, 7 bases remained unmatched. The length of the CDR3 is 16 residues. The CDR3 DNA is TGTGCCAGCAGCTTGCCAGGGGGTCTTTCCCAAGAGACCCAGTACTTC. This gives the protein CASSLPGGLSQETQYF.

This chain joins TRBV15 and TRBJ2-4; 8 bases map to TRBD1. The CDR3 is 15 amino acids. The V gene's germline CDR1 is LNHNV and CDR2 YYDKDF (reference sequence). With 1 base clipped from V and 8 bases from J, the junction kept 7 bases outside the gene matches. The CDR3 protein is CATSRVGTGRDIQYF. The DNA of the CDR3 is TGTGCCACCAGCAGAGTCGGGACAGGTCGGGACATTCAGTACTTC.

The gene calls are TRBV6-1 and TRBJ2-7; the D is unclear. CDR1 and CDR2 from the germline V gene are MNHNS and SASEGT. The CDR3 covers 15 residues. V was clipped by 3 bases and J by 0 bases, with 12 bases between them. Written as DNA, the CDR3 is TGTGCCAGCAGTGACGGAAGACTCAGCTCCTACGAGCAGTACTTC. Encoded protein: CASSDGRLSSYEQYF.

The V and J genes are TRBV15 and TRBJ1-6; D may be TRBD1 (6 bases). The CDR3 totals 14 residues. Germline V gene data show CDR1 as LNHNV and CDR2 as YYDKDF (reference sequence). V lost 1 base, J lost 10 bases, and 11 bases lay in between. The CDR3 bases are TGTGCCACCAGCAGAGGCCAGGGGAGATCACCCCTCCACTTT. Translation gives CATSRGQGRSPLHF.

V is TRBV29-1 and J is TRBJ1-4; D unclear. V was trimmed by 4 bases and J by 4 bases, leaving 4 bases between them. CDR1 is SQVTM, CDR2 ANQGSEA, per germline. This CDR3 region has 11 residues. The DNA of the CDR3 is TGCAGCGTTGTGGATAATGAAAAACTGTTTTTT. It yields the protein CSVVDNEKLFF.

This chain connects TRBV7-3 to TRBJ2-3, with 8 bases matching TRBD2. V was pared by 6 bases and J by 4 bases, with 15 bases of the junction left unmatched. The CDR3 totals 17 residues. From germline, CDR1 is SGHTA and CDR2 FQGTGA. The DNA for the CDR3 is TGTGCCAGCAGGTTAGGGGCGCGGGGGGCGGGGGCAGATACGCAGTATTTT. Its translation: CASRLGARGAGADTQYF.

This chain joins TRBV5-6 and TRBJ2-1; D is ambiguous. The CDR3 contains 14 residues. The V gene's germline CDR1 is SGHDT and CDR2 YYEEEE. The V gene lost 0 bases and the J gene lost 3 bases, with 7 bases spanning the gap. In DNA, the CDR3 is TGTGCCAGCAGCTTGGTTTACAACTACAATGAGCAGTTCTTC. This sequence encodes CASSLVYNYNEQFF.

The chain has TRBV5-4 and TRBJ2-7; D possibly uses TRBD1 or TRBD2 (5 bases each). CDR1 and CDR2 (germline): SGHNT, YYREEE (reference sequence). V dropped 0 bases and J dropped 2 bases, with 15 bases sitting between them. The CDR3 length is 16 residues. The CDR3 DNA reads TGTGCCAGCAGCTTGGCCTTCGGGACGAGTCCCTACGAGCAGTACTTC. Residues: CASSLAFGTSPYEQYF.

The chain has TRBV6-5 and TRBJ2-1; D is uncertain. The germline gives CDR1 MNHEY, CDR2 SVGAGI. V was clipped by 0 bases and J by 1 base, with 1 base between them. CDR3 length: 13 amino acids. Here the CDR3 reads CASSYSSYNEQFF. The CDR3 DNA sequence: TGTGCCAGCAGTTACTCGTCCTACAATGAGCAGTTCTTC.

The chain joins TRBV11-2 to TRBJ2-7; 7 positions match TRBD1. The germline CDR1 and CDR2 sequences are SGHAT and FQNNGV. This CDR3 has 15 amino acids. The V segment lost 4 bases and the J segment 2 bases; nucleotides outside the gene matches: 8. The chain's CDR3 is CASSSRGGEAYEQYF. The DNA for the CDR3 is TGTGCCAGCAGCTCCCGAGGGGGCGAAGCCTACGAGCAGTACTTC.

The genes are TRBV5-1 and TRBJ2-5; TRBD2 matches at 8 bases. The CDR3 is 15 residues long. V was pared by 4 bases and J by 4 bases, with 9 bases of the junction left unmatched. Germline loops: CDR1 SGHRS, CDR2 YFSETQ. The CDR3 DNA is TGCGCCAGCAGCGGGAACGGGGGGGCCCCAGAGACCCAGTACTTC. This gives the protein CASSGNGGAPETQYF.

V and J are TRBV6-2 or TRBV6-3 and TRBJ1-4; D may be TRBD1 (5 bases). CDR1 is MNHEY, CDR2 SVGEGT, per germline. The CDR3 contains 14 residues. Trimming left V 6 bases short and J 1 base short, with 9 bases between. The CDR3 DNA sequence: TGTGCCAGCAGCGGGCAGGGAACTAATGAAAAACTGTTTTTT. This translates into CASSGQGTNEKLFF.

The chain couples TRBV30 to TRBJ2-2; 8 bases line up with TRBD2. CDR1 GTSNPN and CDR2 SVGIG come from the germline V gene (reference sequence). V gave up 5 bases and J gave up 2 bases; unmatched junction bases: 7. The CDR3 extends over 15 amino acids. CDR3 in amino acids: CAWSGRGYNTGELFF. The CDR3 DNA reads TGTGCCTGGTCCGGGAGGGGGTACAACACCGGGGAGCTGTTTTTT.

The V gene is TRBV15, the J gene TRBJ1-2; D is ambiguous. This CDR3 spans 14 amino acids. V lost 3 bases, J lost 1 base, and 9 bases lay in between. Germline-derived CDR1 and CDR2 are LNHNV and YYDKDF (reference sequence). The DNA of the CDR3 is TGTGCCACCAGCAGGGACCCCGTTAACTATGGCTACACCTTC. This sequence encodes CATSRDPVNYGYTF.

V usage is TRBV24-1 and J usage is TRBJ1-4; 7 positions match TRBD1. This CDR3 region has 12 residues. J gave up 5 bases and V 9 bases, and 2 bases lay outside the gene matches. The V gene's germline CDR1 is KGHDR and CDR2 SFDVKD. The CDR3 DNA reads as TGTGCCACCCAGACAGGGAATGAAAAACTGTTTTTT. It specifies CATQTGNEKLFF.

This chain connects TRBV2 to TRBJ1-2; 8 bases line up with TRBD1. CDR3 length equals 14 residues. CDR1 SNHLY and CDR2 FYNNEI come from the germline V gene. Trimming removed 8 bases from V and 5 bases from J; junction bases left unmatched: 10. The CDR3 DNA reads TGTGCCAGCCCTATCGGACAGGGATGGTATGGCTACACCTTC. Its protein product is CASPIGQGWYGYTF.

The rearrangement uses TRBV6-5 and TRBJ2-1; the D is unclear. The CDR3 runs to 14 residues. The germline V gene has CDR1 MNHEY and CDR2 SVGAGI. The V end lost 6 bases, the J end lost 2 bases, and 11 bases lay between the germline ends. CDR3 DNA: TGTGCCAGCAGCGCGCGGAGAGCCTACAATGAGCAGTTCTTC. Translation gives CASSARRAYNEQFF.

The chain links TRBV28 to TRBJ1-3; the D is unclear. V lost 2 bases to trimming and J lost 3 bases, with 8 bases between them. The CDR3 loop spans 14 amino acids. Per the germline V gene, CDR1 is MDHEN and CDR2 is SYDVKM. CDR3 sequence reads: CASSLRQFGNTIYF. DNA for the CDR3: TGTGCCAGCAGTTTACGTCAGTTTGGAAACACCATATATTTT. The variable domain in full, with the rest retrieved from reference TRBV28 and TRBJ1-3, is DVKVTQSSRYLVKRTGEKVFLECVQDMDHENMFWYRQDPGLGLRLIYFSYDVKMKEKGDIPEGYSVSREKKERFSLILESASTNQTSMYLCASSLRQFGNTIYFGEGSWLTVV.

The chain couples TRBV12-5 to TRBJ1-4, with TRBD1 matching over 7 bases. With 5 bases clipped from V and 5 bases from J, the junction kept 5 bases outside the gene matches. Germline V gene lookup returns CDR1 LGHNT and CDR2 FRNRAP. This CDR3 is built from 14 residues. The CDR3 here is CASGKGGPNEKLFF. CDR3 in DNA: TGTGCTAGTGGTAAAGGGGGCCCCAATGAAAAACTGTTTTTT.

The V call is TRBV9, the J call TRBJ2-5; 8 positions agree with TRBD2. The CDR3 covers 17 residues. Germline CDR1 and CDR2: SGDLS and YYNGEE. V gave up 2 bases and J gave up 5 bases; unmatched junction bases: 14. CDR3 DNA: TGTGCCAGCAGCGTTTTTGGCGGGGGGCCGGCTGTGGAGACCCAGTACTTC. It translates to CASSVFGGGPAVETQYF.

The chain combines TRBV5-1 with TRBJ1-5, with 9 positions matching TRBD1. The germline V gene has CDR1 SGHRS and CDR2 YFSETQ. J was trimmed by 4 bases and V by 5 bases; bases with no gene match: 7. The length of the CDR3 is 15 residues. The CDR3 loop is CASSAGTGPNQPQHF. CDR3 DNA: TGCGCCAGCAGTGCCGGGACAGGGCCTAATCAGCCCCAGCATTTT.

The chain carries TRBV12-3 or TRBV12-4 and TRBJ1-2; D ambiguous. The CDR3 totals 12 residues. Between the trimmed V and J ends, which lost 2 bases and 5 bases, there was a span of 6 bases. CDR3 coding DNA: TGTGCCAGCAGTTTATCCCAGTATGGCTACACCTTC. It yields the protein CASSLSQYGYTF.